Reported below is one T cell receptor (beta chain). There is no known antigen for this receptor. Base qualities are not at hand, and no much larger clone is one base apart. TCRbeta CDR3 regions were amplified from genomic DNA by means of the immunoSEQ Assay, a bias-controlled multiplex PCR. In the original analysis: Nucleated cell counts per sample were estimated from amplification of reference gene primers within the assay. To quantify the absolute abundance of each unique TCRbeta CDR3 rearrangement, sequence reads were collapsed and filtered. For each sample, productive Simpson clonality was calculated by taking the square root of Simpson's diversity index across productive rearrangements. TCRdb limited this immuneACCESS table to in-frame rearrangements with V and J called. A share of clones is missing; checked studies link under half to unresolved V genes, and the rest is unexplained. V, J and clone size are taken as reported in that table, and D and trimming were inferred from the DNA itself. A total of 80,000 or so clones appear in this sample, almost 85% of them only once. The biggest ten clones account for more than 9.5% of the sample.

This entry comes from a study of blood T cell repertoires in COVID-19 (dated by TCRdb to 2018 to 2020). Some background on the complete study: Samples covering the acute and convalescent phases of COVID-19 were provided by collaborators in the United States, Italy and Spain. The prospective study material was composed of cDNA or gDNA derived from T cells, B-cell-depleted T cells, or PBMCs. Subjects who had been exposed to COVID-19, were actively infected with it, or had recovered from it provided the deeply sampled blood TCRbeta repertoires that made up the dataset. A freely available public database, intended as a resource for researchers studying the immune response to SARS-CoV-2, is where the repertoires were released. Samples came from the ongoing ImmuneRACE study (first 160 participants) plus 1,254 subjects from 6 global collaborators. A de-identified subject ID, COVID-19 status, age in years and sex were almost always included in the sample metadata. HLA class I and class II types, where available, came from metadata supplied by the sample provider rather than from assay-based typing. What the study reported, not specific to this receptor: How much clinical and demographic metadata was included differed by source and by participant, and the metadata was provided uncurated.

One collaborating source in Seattle enrolled patients during active infection and followed them longitudinally through the course of disease. The collaborating institutions used their own protocols to collect whole blood in K2EDTA tubes. For TCRbeta analysis, collaborators shipped samples as frozen whole blood, isolated PBMCs, or DNA extracted from either of those sample types. Here V drops 7 bases and J drops 2 bases, and the junction holds 7 bases not matched to any gene. CDR1 and CDR2 are drawn from the germline V gene: MNHEY, SVGAGI. Its CDR3 holds 15 amino acids, cysteine through phenylalanine. The sequence is cut down to CDR3 DNA, 45 bases in frame from base 1.

Sample: peripheral blood. This chain is built from TRBV6-5 and TRBJ2-1; TRBD2 aligns with 8 central bases. The clonotype comes from a man over 45 with COVID-19, enrolled during active disease. CDR3 sequence: CASTIAGGAYNEQFF. The bases are TGTGCCAGCACCATAGCCGGGGGGGCCTACAATGAGCAGTTCTTC.